This is a list of T cell receptor beta chains from one sample in a study of T cell responses to AZD1222 COVID-19 vaccine. Only in-frame clones appear in the TCRdb table, and some are missing; sequencing was by immunoSEQ multiplex PCR. The sample yields 140,000 to 150,000 clones, just under 95% seen once. Here the sequenced sample was peripheral blood, taken on day 0 of AZD1222 vaccination. These receptors were taken from an adult in good health. Both conserved end residues are part of each CDR3. The D gene is left open where the match is weak. Not every row has a clone size; where given, it reads once, few, many or a size class.

>TRBV10-3|TRBJ2-1|-|-
CAISELRVGRHRHNEQFF
TGTGCCATCAGTGAGTTACGGGTGGGGCGGCACAGACACAATGAGCAGTTCTTC
>TRBV15|TRBJ1-2|-|-
CATSPGRNYGYTF
TGTGCCACCAGTCCGGGGCGGAACTATGGCTACACCTTC
>TRBV12-1|TRBJ2-7|once|-
CASSSNGQGGSCEQYF
TGTGCCAGCAGCTCCAACGGACAGGGCGGGTCTTGCGAGCAGTACTTC
>TRBV6-5|TRBJ2-3|-|TRBD1
CASRIGGQDTDTQYF
TGTGCCAGCAGGATAGGAGGACAGGACACAGATACGCAGTATTTT
>TRBV14|TRBJ2-6|-|-
CASSQDRVSGANVLTF
TGTGCCAGCAGCCAAGATAGGGTCTCTGGGGCCAACGTCCTGACTTTC
>TRBV6-1|TRBJ2-1|-|-
CASSERTVDEQFF
TGTGCCAGCAGTGAACGGACCGTGGATGAGCAGTTCTTC
>TRBV18|TRBJ1-5|-|-
CASSQGIGGNQPQHF
TGTGCCAGCTCTCAGGGAATTGGGGGCAATCAGCCCCAGCATTTT
>TRBV28|TRBJ1-5|-|-
CASLGGGNLSNQPQHF
TGTGCTTCGCTAGGGGGAGGGAACCTTAGCAATCAGCCCCAGCATTTT
>TRBV20-1|TRBJ1-3|-|-
CSANGKNTIYF
TGCAGTGCTAATGGAAAAAACACCATATATTTT
>TRBV2|TRBJ1-6|-|-
CASSVNRENSPLHF
TGTGCCAGCAGTGTAAACCGAGAAAATTCACCCCTCCACTTT
>TRBV7-2|TRBJ2-3|-|-
CASSLPTDTQYF
TGTGCCAGCAGCTTACCCACAGATACGCAGTATTTT
>TRBV5-1|TRBJ2-3|-|-
CASSLDGHASGDTQYF
TGCGCCAGCAGCTTGGACGGACATGCGTCGGGAGATACGCAGTATTTT
>TRBV4-1|TRBJ2-5|-|-
CASSQGTTLQETQYF
TGCGCCAGCAGCCAAGGTACTACACTCCAAGAGACCCAGTACTTC
>TRBV28|TRBJ1-2|-|-
CASSLEGVNYGYTF
TGTGCCAGCAGTTTAGAGGGTGTAAACTATGGCTACACCTTC
>TRBV9|TRBJ2-3|-|-
CASSVTPVDTQYF
TGTGCCAGCAGCGTGACCCCAGTCGATACGCAGTATTTT
>TRBV5-4|TRBJ1-4|-|-
CASSLAEWAGSEKLFF
TGTGCCAGCAGCTTGGCCGAGTGGGCGGGGAGTGAAAAACTGTTTTTT
>TRBV7-3|TRBJ2-2|-|TRBD2
CASSRTSGANTGELFF
TGTGCCAGCAGCCGTACTAGCGGGGCGAACACCGGGGAGCTGTTTTTT
>TRBV10-2|TRBJ2-7|-|-
CASSLSWGSYEQYF
TGCGCCAGCAGCCTAAGCTGGGGCTCCTACGAGCAGTACTTC
>TRBV5-4|TRBJ1-1|once|-
CASSPGRMNTEAFF
TGTGCCAGCAGCCCGGGACGGATGAACACTGAAGCTTTCTTT
>TRBV3-1/TRBV3-2|TRBJ2-5|-|TRBD2
CASAFRVAGEETQYF
TGTGCCAGCGCCTTTCGGGTAGCGGGAGAAGAGACCCAGTACTTC
>TRBV21-1|TRBJ1-4|-|-
CASSLRPPTNEKLFF
TGTGCCAGCAGCCTAAGGCCCCCAACTAATGAAAAACTGTTTTTT
>TRBV6-6|TRBJ1-1|-|-
CASSSQSSRGTEAFF
TGTGCCAGCAGTTCTCAGTCGTCCCGCGGAACTGAAGCTTTCTTT
>TRBV28|TRBJ2-7|-|TRBD2
CASSFRLAEWTYEQYF
TGTGCCAGCAGTTTTCGGCTAGCGGAGTGGACCTACGAGCAGTACTTC
>TRBV15|TRBJ1-1|-|-
CATSRAHRRGGVEAFF
TGTGCCACCAGCAGAGCCCACAGGCGGGGAGGGGTAGAAGCTTTCTTT
>TRBV12-3/TRBV12-4|TRBJ1-3|-|-
CASSFSGNTIYF
TGTGCCAGCAGTTTCTCTGGAAACACCATATATTTT
>TRBV30|TRBJ1-4|-|TRBD1
CAWSMTRGQGGF
TGTGCCTGGAGTATGACGAGAGGACAGGGAGGTTTT
>TRBV19|TRBJ2-1|-|TRBD1
CASSWTGGNEQFF
TGTGCCAGTAGTTGGACAGGTGGAAATGAGCAGTTCTTC
>TRBV4-1|TRBJ2-5|-|TRBD2
CASSRLAGETQYF
TGCGCCAGCAGCCGACTAGCGGGAGAGACCCAGTACTTC
>TRBV5-1|TRBJ1-3|once|-
CASSSPEAGNTIYF
TGCGCCAGCAGCTCCCCGGAGGCTGGAAACACCATATATTTT
>TRBV10-2|TRBJ1-1|-|-
CASSYRARGTEAFF
TGCGCCAGCAGCTACAGGGCCCGGGGCACTGAAGCTTTCTTT
>TRBV5-1|TRBJ1-6|-|TRBD1
CASSFGQGDSPLHF
TGCGCCAGCAGCTTCGGACAGGGGGATTCACCCCTCCACTTT
>TRBV5-1|TRBJ1-1|-|-
CASSLGSMNTEAFF
TGCGCCAGCAGCTTGGGCAGCATGAACACTGAAGCTTTCTTT
>TRBV28|TRBJ2-7|-|-
CASSPPTGKYEQYF
TGTGCCAGCAGTCCCCCGACGGGGAAGTACGAGCAGTACTTC
>TRBV11-2|TRBJ2-7|few|-
CVEDEQYF
TGTGTCGAGGACGAGCAGTACTTC
>TRBV7-9|TRBJ1-2|-|TRBD1
CASSPKGYLDRAYGYTF
TGTGCCAGCAGCCCGAAAGGATATCTCGACAGGGCGTATGGCTACACCTTC
>TRBV19|TRBJ1-5|-|-
CASSIAPNQPQHF
TGTGCCAGTAGTATTGCACCAAATCAGCCCCAGCATTTT
>TRBV24-1|TRBJ1-2|-|-
CATSDGPGWGYTF
TGTGCCACCTCTGATGGGCCGGGTTGGGGCTACACCTTC
>TRBV12-3/TRBV12-4|TRBJ1-5|-|-
CASSMTARQPQHF
TGTGCCAGCAGTATGACAGCGCGTCAGCCCCAGCATTTT
>TRBV28|TRBJ2-3|-|TRBD2
CASSLAGRTDTQYF
TGTGCCAGCAGCTTAGCGGGCCGCACAGATACGCAGTATTTT
>TRBV16|TRBJ2-7|-|TRBD1
CASSQSKDRVEQYF
TGTGCCAGCAGCCAATCTAAGGACAGGGTCGAGCAGTACTTC
>TRBV4-1|TRBJ1-4|-|-
CASSHRGQVEKLFF
TGCGCCAGCAGCCACCGGGGTCAGGTTGAAAAACTGTTTTTT